This T cell receptor beta chain comes out of a study of vaccination effects on CD4 cells after COVID-19. Background on the study: Antigen-specific CD4+ T cells expanded by the ViraFEST assay with viral peptide pools were then sequenced.

This CDR3 is 16 amino acids long. J lost 2 bases, V lost 5 bases, and 10 bases had no gene match. Germline values: CDR1 SEHNR, CDR2 FQNEAQ (reference sequence). Points on this clone: Its matching antigen is unknown.

Clones were read by immunoSEQ multiplex PCR, and TCRdb kept only the in-frame ones, dropping some. Among fewer than 40,000 clones listed, 65% to 70% were seen once. When less than 12 days of culture had elapsed, CD4+ T cells were isolated. People in the vaccine group had not been infected with SARS-CoV-2 before, and their nucleocapsid antibodies were negative. This sample comprised CD4+ T cells from PBMCs cultured without peptide, obtained before COVID-19 vaccination. The J gene is TRBJ1-1, the V gene TRBV7-9; 8 nucleotides match TRBD1. The receptor's source is a human donor who received a COVID-19 vaccine. The CDR3 DNA reads TGTGCCAGCAGCCGGACAGGGACCTTTCTAAACACTGAAGCTTTCTTT. Its protein is CASSRTGTFLNTEAFF.